A single sample gave rise to the 26 T cell receptor beta chains below, sequenced in a study of patients and donors after allogeneic stem cell transplantation. TCRdb itself ran the RT-PCR reads through MiXCR, one entry per CDR3 protein. The sample holds under 200,000 distinct CDR3 sequences, about 24% seen once. Sample: blood, either unsorted or a sorted T cell fraction (not recorded which). These receptors were obtained from a human donor who was either an allogeneic HSCT recipient or a stem cell or donor lymphocyte infusion donor (not recorded which). It is not recorded whose cells these are; they may come from a transplant donor.

The rearrangement links TRBV7-9 to TRBJ2-1; tentative D call: TRBD1 (5 bases). Per the germline V gene, CDR1 is SEHNR and CDR2 is FQNEAQ (reference sequence). This CDR3 region has 16 residues. V was clipped by 5 bases and J by 9 bases, with 23 bases between them. CDR3 nucleotides: TGTGCCAGCAGCATGACAGTAAGGGGAAACACGGTTGAGCAGTTCTTC. Translating gives CASSMTVRGNTVEQFF.

The DNA for the CDR3 is TGCGCCAGTAGAACGACAGTCCCCGGCACTGAAGCTTTCTTT. Its translation: CASRTTVPGTEAFF. This chain connects TRBV5-1 to TRBJ1-1; maybe TRBD1 (5 bases). CDR1 and CDR2 (germline): SGHRS, YFSETQ. Trimming took 8 bases from V and 4 from J, leaving 18 bases between them. This CDR3 has 14 amino acids.

V and J are TRBV3-1 and TRBJ2-3; D gene unclear. Germline CDR1 reads LGHDT; CDR2 reads YNNKEL (reference sequence). The CDR3 runs to 15 residues. Trimming stripped 1 base from V and 4 bases from J, with 12 bases between. The CDR3 loop reads CASSQGFIAADTQYF. The CDR3 DNA reads as TGTGCCAGCAGCCAAGGGTTCATAGCAGCAGATACGCAGTATTTT.

This chain connects TRBV12-3 or TRBV12-4 to TRBJ1-2; D not certain. CDR3 length equals 13 residues. Between the trimmed V and J ends, which lost 7 bases and 3 bases, there was a span of 12 bases. CDR3 bases: TGTGCCAGCACCTCCTCAAAGGACTATGGCTACACCTTC. It specifies CASTSSKDYGYTF.

This rearrangement joins TRBV21-1 to TRBJ2-7. TRBV21-1 is a pseudogene. The CDR3 has 15 amino acids. This chain's CDR3 is CASSHLLQGLGEQYF. CDR3 in DNA: TGTGCCAGCAGCCACCTACTGCAAGGTCTCGGCGAGCAGTACTTC.

The V and J genes are TRBV5-1 and TRBJ1-1, with D maybe TRBD1 (6 bases). The CDR3 is 17 residues long. Between the trimmed V and J ends, which lost 2 bases and 0 bases, there was a span of 17 bases. Germline values: CDR1 SGHRS, CDR2 YFSETQ. The CDR3 protein is CASSLGGLVDMNTEAFF. The DNA of the CDR3 is TGCGCCAGCAGCTTAGGGGGGTTAGTCGACATGAACACTGAAGCTTTCTTT.

In DNA form, the CDR3 reads TGTGCCAGCAGTTATCGCGGAGGGGGCAATAGCAATCAGCCCCAGCATTTT. This translates into CASSYRGGGNSNQPQHF. The chain joins TRBV6-5 to TRBJ1-5, with 7 nucleotides matching TRBD1. The CDR3 consists of 17 residues. Losses at the gene ends were 3 bases for V and 0 bases for J; bases not matched to a gene: 8. Germline V gene sequence: CDR1 MNHEY, CDR2 SVGAGI.

The V gene is TRBV19, the J gene TRBJ1-5; tentatively, D is TRBD1 (5 bases). The CDR3 consists of 14 residues. The germline V gene encodes CDR1 LNHDA and CDR2 SQIVND (reference sequence). Between the trimmed V and J ends, which lost 11 bases and 5 bases, there was a span of 19 bases. The CDR3 sequence: CACLGGGWDQPQHF. Here the CDR3 DNA reads TGTGCCTGCTTAGGCGGGGGTTGGGATCAGCCCCAGCATTTT.

This clonotype was detected only a few times. The gene calls are TRBV12-3 or TRBV12-4 and TRBJ1-1; D is ambiguous. The V gene lost 5 bases and the J gene lost 4 bases, with 8 bases spanning the gap. There are 12 residues in the CDR3. The CDR3 DNA follows: TGTGCCAGCAGTGTGCTGATCACTGAAGCTTTCTTT. Translating gives CASSVLITEAFF.

The chain recombines TRBV7-2 with TRBJ2-5; D is uncertain. CDR1 and CDR2 from the germline V gene are SGHTA and FQGNSA. This CDR3 has 14 residues. Trimming removed 1 base from V and 2 bases from J, with 8 bases in between. CDR3 amino acids: CASSLVLIQETQYF. The CDR3 DNA reads as TGTGCCAGCAGCTTAGTGCTCATTCAAGAGACCCAGTACTTC.

This clonotype was counted only a few times. The J gene is TRBJ1-2, the V gene TRBV6-5, with 8 bases fitting TRBD1. The CDR3 consists of 17 residues. Trimming took 0 bases from V and 1 from J; bases not matched to a gene: 7. The germline gives CDR1 MNHEY, CDR2 SVGAGI. Here the CDR3 reads CASSYSARGLLNYGYTF. CDR3 DNA sequence: TGTGCCAGCAGTTACTCAGCCAGGGGGCTCCTTAACTATGGCTACACCTTC.

The chain recombines TRBV12-3 or TRBV12-4 with TRBJ2-2; the D is unclear. This CDR3 comprises 14 residues. V was pared by 5 bases and J by 2 bases, with 9 bases between. CDR3 protein: CASSPEINTGELFF. In DNA form, the CDR3 reads TGTGCCAGCAGTCCAGAGATTAACACCGGGGAGCTGTTTTTT.

A few counts support this clonotype. The V and J genes are TRBV4-3 and TRBJ2-1; TRBD1 matches 7 bases. Looked up from germline, CDR1 is LGHNA and CDR2 is YSLEER. The CDR3 runs to 16 residues. V trimming: 0 bases; J trimming: 9 bases; junction bases outside the gene matches: 11. In DNA form, the CDR3 reads TGCGCCAGCAGCCAAGATAGGTGGCAGGGGGTTCCTGAGCAGTTCTTC. It codes for CASSQDRWQGVPEQFF.

This chain uses TRBV20-1 with TRBJ2-7; 13 positions match TRBD2. V was clipped by 2 bases and J by 4 bases; unmatched bases: 8. CDR1 and CDR2 (germline): DFQATT, SNEGSKA (reference sequence). The CDR3 is 16 residues long. CDR3 nucleotide sequence: TGCAGTGCTAGACGAACCGGACTAGCGGGAGTATACGAGCAGTACTTC. Translating it yields CSARRTGLAGVYEQYF.

V is TRBV27 and J is TRBJ2-5; 12 bases agree with TRBD2. The J segment lost 4 bases and the V segment lost 4 bases, leaving 7 bases of the junction unmatched. Germline CDR1 and CDR2: MNHEY and SMNVEV (reference sequence). This CDR3 has 16 amino acids. The CDR3 loop reads CASSSILAGGPETQYF. Here the CDR3 DNA reads TGTGCCAGCAGTTCAATACTAGCGGGGGGACCAGAGACCCAGTACTTC.

A few counts support this clonotype. The chain has TRBV10-2 and TRBJ1-2, with D perhaps TRBD1 (5 bases). The CDR3 contains 15 residues. V lost 6 bases to trimming and J lost 4 bases, with 18 bases between them. Germline loops: CDR1 WSHSY, CDR2 SAAADI. CDR3 in amino acids: CASRDLREPSYGYTF. The DNA for the CDR3 is TGCGCCAGCAGGGACCTCAGGGAGCCGAGCTATGGCTACACCTTC.

The CDR3 DNA reads as TGTGCCAGCAGTCAGTATCCCCCCAGCCGTACGCAGTATTTT. Translation: CASSQYPPSRTQYF. The V and J genes are TRBV6-6 and TRBJ2-3; D remains unclear. Germline CDR1 MNHNY, CDR2 SVGAGI (reference sequence). V gave up 5 bases and J gave up 8 bases, with 17 bases separating them. The CDR3 is 14 residues long.

V and J are TRBV20-1 and TRBJ1-2; TRBD1 agrees at 7 bases. CDR3 length: 13 amino acids. V was clipped by 4 bases and J by 6 bases; unmatched bases: 8. Germline V gives CDR1 DFQATT, CDR2 SNEGSKA (reference sequence). CDR3 region: CSATQQGWHGYTF. The CDR3 coding sequence is TGCAGTGCTACGCAACAGGGGTGGCATGGCTACACCTTC.

This clonotype has only a few counts. CDR3 sequence reads: CASSLGGLQGISYGYTF. In DNA, the CDR3 is TGTGCCAGCAGTTTAGGGGGGCTACAGGGCATCAGCTATGGCTACACCTTC. The V call is TRBV12-3 or TRBV12-4, the J call TRBJ1-2, with a tentative D call TRBD1 (6 bases). V gave up 1 base and J gave up 4 bases, with 19 bases separating them. CDR3 size: 17 residues.

This clonotype was picked up a small number of times. V is TRBV5-1 and J is TRBJ1-2; D gene uncertain. Germline lookup yields CDR1 SGHRS and CDR2 YFSETQ. CDR3 size: 11 residues. Deletions cut 3 bases from V and 4 bases from J, with 4 bases between. CDR3 sequence reads: CASSSFYGYTF. DNA for the CDR3: TGCGCCAGCAGCTCGTTCTATGGCTACACCTTC.

This clonotype was found a few times. V is TRBV12-3 or TRBV12-4 and J is TRBJ1-5; D remains unclear. The CDR3 has 14 residues. The V and J ends lost 3 bases and 4 bases respectively, with 10 bases between them. DNA of the CDR3: TGTGCCAGCAGTTTGGGGAGGTGGAATCAGCCCCAGCATTTT. Translation: CASSLGRWNQPQHF.

This clonotype was seen only a few times. The chain is built from TRBV20-1 and TRBJ2-1; D is unclear. Germline V lookup: CDR1 DFQATT, CDR2 SNEGSKA (reference sequence). Trimming shortened V by 3 bases and J by 7 bases, and 10 bases separated the two germline ends. This CDR3 region has 12 residues. DNA of the CDR3: TGCAGTGCTAGTTGTAAAGGGAATGAGCAGTTCTTC. Its translation: CSASCKGNEQFF.

This clonotype was observed a few times. This chain joins TRBV20-1 and TRBJ1-2; 7 bases align to TRBD1. The germline V gene encodes CDR1 DFQATT and CDR2 SNEGSKA (reference sequence). With 3 bases clipped from V and 3 bases from J, the junction kept 4 bases outside the gene matches. The CDR3 consists of 13 residues. This CDR3 reads CSARAGGDYGYTF. The CDR3 nucleotides are TGCAGTGCTAGGGCAGGGGGAGACTATGGCTACACCTTC.

The chain combines TRBV19 with TRBJ2-1; D may correspond to TRBD1 or TRBD2 (5 bases each). The CDR3 sequence is 17 residues long. The germline V and J ends were trimmed by 3 bases and 6 bases, with 21 bases remaining between them. Germline V CDR1 and CDR2: LNHDA, SQIVND (reference sequence). The CDR3: CASSISLGRRLANEQFF. The CDR3, as DNA: TGTGCCAGTAGTATTAGCCTGGGACGTAGGTTGGCCAATGAGCAGTTCTTC.

The chain is built from TRBV5-1 and TRBJ2-5; D may correspond to TRBD1 or TRBD2 (5 bases each). V lost 3 bases to trimming and J lost 3 bases, with 12 bases between them. This CDR3 spans 14 amino acids. Germline V gives CDR1 SGHRS, CDR2 YFSETQ. The CDR3 is CASSSEVGEETQYF. Written as DNA, the CDR3 is TGCGCCAGCAGCTCCGAGGTGGGGGAAGAGACCCAGTACTTC.

This clonotype was counted once. Mismatch with germline at one junction end may stem from a read error. This chain links TRBV12-3 or TRBV12-4 with TRBJ2-3; TRBD2 aligns across 10 bases. This CDR3 is 18 amino acids long. CDR3 protein: CASSLAPQGLAFTNTQYF. CDR3 in DNA: TGTGCCAGCAGTTTAGCGCCCCAGGGACTAGCGTTCACAAATACGCAGTATTTT.